A single sample is the source of the 26 T cell receptor beta chains below, sequenced in a study of cytomegalovirus exposure and HLA in healthy donors. Only in-frame clones appear in the TCRdb table, and some are missing; sequencing was by immunoSEQ multiplex PCR. This sample has around 150,000 clones, with roughly 89% found just once. The sample comprised PBMCs. These receptors all come from a woman in her late teens or twenties in good health and CMV-seropositive.

This chain links TRBV18 with TRBJ2-6, with 9 bases lining up with TRBD1. J gave up 0 bases and V 0 bases, and 9 bases lay outside the gene matches. This CDR3 contains 20 residues. CDR1 is KGHSH, CDR2 LQKENI, per germline. The CDR3 is CASSPPGQGTVSSGANVLTF. The CDR3 DNA follows: TGTGCCAGCTCACCACCAGGACAGGGGACCGTTAGCTCTGGGGCCAACGTCCTGACTTTC.

The chain uses TRBV4-2 and TRBJ2-3; no firm D call. Looked up from germline, CDR1 is LGHNA and CDR2 is YNFKEQ. The CDR3 covers 17 residues. Trimming cost V 1 base and J 1 base, with 15 bases left between them. The CDR3 is CASSQAIVGYGTDTQYF. The CDR3 DNA is TGTGCCAGCAGCCAAGCCATTGTCGGGTATGGCACAGATACGCAGTATTTT.

This chain uses TRBV6-1 with TRBJ2-3, with a possible D match to TRBD2 (7 bases). V was pared by 4 bases and J by 1 base, with 18 bases between. Germline CDR1 is MNHNS and CDR2 is SASEGT. The CDR3 contains 17 residues. The CDR3 nucleotides are TGTGCCAGCAGTGTCCCCTCGGCGGGGGCCGGCACAGATACGCAGTATTTT. This translates into CASSVPSAGAGTDTQYF.

The V gene is TRBV30, the J gene TRBJ2-7, with TRBD2 matching 14 bases. This CDR3 has 16 residues. Per the germline V gene, CDR1 is GTSNPN and CDR2 is SVGIG (reference sequence). V lost 3 bases, J lost 4 bases, and 8 bases stayed unmatched. In DNA, the CDR3 is TGTGCCTGGAGGGAACCGGGACTAGCGGGAGTATACGAGCAGTACTTC. Translation gives CAWREPGLAGVYEQYF. Filled out from reference TRBV30 and TRBJ2-7, the complete variable domain reads SQTIHQWPATLVQPVGSPLSLECTVEGTSNPNLYWYRQAAGRGLQLLFYSVGIGQISSEVPQNLSASRPQDRQFILSSKKLLLSDSGFYLCAWREPGLAGVYEQYFGPGTRLTVT.

This chain connects TRBV18 to TRBJ2-1; D is unresolved. The CDR3 length is 15 residues. Per germline, CDR1 KGHSH and CDR2 LQKENI. Trimming took off 0 bases at V and 3 bases at J, with 9 bases between the two ends. In DNA form, the CDR3 reads TGTGCCAGCTCACCACCGAACAGTGGCTACAATGAGCAGTTCTTC. As protein: CASSPPNSGYNEQFF.

The V and J genes are TRBV6-5 and TRBJ1-1; D is undetermined. Trimming shortened V by 2 bases and J by 1 base, and 11 bases separated the two germline ends. Germline CDR1 and CDR2: MNHEY and SVGAGI. The CDR3 is made up of 15 amino acids. CDR3 sequence reads: CASSYQQFSNTEAFF. In nucleotides, the CDR3 is TGTGCCAGCAGTTACCAACAGTTCTCGAACACTGAAGCTTTCTTT.

The gene calls are TRBV12-2 and TRBJ2-3; the D call of TRBD2 is as the table states it, not checked on the DNA. TRBV12-2 is designated a pseudogene. This CDR3 has 18 amino acids. CDR3 in DNA: TGTGCAAGTCGCTTAGTGCGGGTGGTAGCGGGGTGCACAGATACGCAGTATTTT. Protein: CASRLVRVVAGCTDTQYF.

The chain recombines TRBV6-6 with TRBJ2-3; TRBD2 matches at 9 bases. Germline CDR1 reads MNHNY; CDR2 reads SVGAGI (reference sequence). CDR3 length: 16 residues. The trim removed 2 bases at V and 5 bases at J, leaving 8 bases unmatched. DNA of the CDR3: TGTGCCAGCAGTTACGGACTAGCGCCCTCCGAAGATACGCAGTATTTT. Translated: CASSYGLAPSEDTQYF.

The chain is built from TRBV28 and TRBJ2-1; 8 bases match TRBD2. CDR1 and CDR2 from the germline V gene are MDHEN and SYDVKM. V lost 2 bases and J lost 8; bases outside the gene matches: 5. The CDR3 is 14 residues long. CDR3 protein: CASSLQRERDEQFF. For the CDR3, the DNA is TGTGCCAGCAGTTTACAGCGGGAGCGTGATGAGCAGTTCTTC.

This sequence joins TRBV19 and TRBJ1-2, with 7 bases identical to TRBD1. V lost 5 bases and J lost 5; bases outside the gene matches: 14. Germline V gene sequence: CDR1 LNHDA, CDR2 SQIVND (reference sequence). The CDR3 loop spans 16 amino acids. The CDR3 bases are TGTGCCAGTAGTTTCCGCCGAGGGGGCGTAGAGTATGGCTACACCTTC. Its protein product is CASSFRRGGVEYGYTF.

The CDR3 loop reads CASSWTGGRPTQQFF. As DNA, the CDR3 is TGTGCCAGCAGCTGGACAGGGGGCCGCCCGACGCAGCAGTTCTTC. The chain has TRBV7-3 and TRBJ2-1; 11 positions agree with TRBD1. Germline values: CDR1 SGHTA, CDR2 FQGTGA. This CDR3 is built from 15 residues. Losses at the gene ends were 4 bases for V and 11 bases for J; bases not matched to a gene: 10.

The rearrangement joins TRBV19 to TRBJ2-1, with 12 bases that match TRBD2. Trimming took 5 bases from V and 2 from J; bases not matched to a gene: 4. In germline, CDR1 is LNHDA, CDR2 SQIVND (reference sequence). The CDR3 extends over 16 amino acids. The chain's CDR3 is CASSPRTSGTYNEQFF. The CDR3 DNA reads TGTGCCAGTAGTCCTCGGACTAGCGGGACCTACAATGAGCAGTTCTTC.

This clone was observed a single time. The rearrangement uses TRBV7-6 and TRBJ2-2; 13 bases agree with TRBD2. The junction had 10 bases not matched to a gene; V was cut back by 3 bases and J by 3 bases. There are 19 residues in the CDR3. Per the germline V gene, CDR1 is SGHVS and CDR2 is FNYEAQ. DNA for the CDR3: TGTGCCAGCAGCTTTTTGCCCACTACTAGCGGGGGGGACACCGGGGAGCTGTTTTTT. It specifies CASSFLPTTSGGDTGELFF.

V gene TRBV6-1 combines with J gene TRBJ2-2; no firm D call. The CDR3 sequence is 15 residues long. V dropped 6 bases and J dropped 0 bases, with 11 bases sitting between them. Per the germline V gene, CDR1 is MNHNS and CDR2 is SASEGT. This CDR3 reads CASSSTPPNTGELFF. The CDR3 coding sequence is TGTGCCAGCAGCAGTACCCCCCCGAACACCGGGGAGCTGTTTTTT.

CDR3 amino acids: CASSLANTGELFF. CDR3 DNA sequence: TGTGCCAGCAGTCTAGCGAACACCGGGGAGCTGTTTTTT. The chain joins TRBV6-4 to TRBJ2-2; D remains ambiguous. Trimming stripped 5 bases from V and 0 bases from J, with 4 bases between. CDR3 length equals 13 residues. Germline V gene sequence: CDR1 MRHNA, CDR2 SNTAGT.

V and J are TRBV30 and TRBJ1-4; 7 bases map to TRBD1. Trimming cost V 1 base and J 5 bases; bases outside gene matches: 10. Germline assignment: CDR1 GTSNPN and CDR2 SVGIG (reference sequence). This CDR3 has 16 amino acids. Written as DNA, the CDR3 is TGTGCCTGGAGTGACCTTGGGACAGCTAAAAATGAAAAACTGTTTTTT. It encodes CAWSDLGTAKNEKLFF.

The chain recombines TRBV30 with TRBJ2-1; 11 nucleotides match TRBD2. The J segment lost 6 bases and the V segment lost 8 bases, leaving 9 bases of the junction unmatched. The CDR3 sequence is 14 residues long. Germline values: CDR1 GTSNPN, CDR2 SVGIG (reference sequence). The chain's CDR3 is CARGLAGYGNEQFF. The CDR3 nucleotides are TGTGCCCGCGGACTAGCGGGCTATGGCAATGAGCAGTTCTTC.

V usage is TRBV5-4 and J usage is TRBJ2-5; tentative D call: TRBD2 (6 bases). The germline V and J ends were trimmed by 0 bases and 5 bases, with 11 bases remaining between them. This CDR3 is 14 amino acids long. CDR1 and CDR2 from the germline V gene are SGHNT and YYREEE (reference sequence). CDR3 protein: CASSLVTSWETQYF. CDR3 in DNA: TGTGCCAGCAGCTTGGTTACTAGCTGGGAGACCCAGTACTTC.

The J gene is TRBJ1-1, the V gene TRBV6-5, with 9 bases matching TRBD1. This CDR3 region has 14 residues. Germline CDR1 is MNHEY and CDR2 is SVGAGI. After removal of 2 bases from V and 3 bases from J, the junction contained 1 base not matched to a gene. CDR3 residues: CASSYRTGDTEAFF. The CDR3 bases are TGTGCCAGCAGTTACAGGACAGGGGACACTGAAGCTTTCTTT.

J is TRBJ1-3 and V is TRBV19; 9 nucleotides align to TRBD1. CDR1 and CDR2 (germline): LNHDA, SQIVND (reference sequence). The CDR3 covers 14 residues. J gave up 4 bases and V 6 bases, and 4 bases lay outside the gene matches. CDR3 nucleotides: TGTGCCAGTAGCACGGGACAGGGAGGAAACACCATATATTTT. It encodes CASSTGQGGNTIYF.

V and J are TRBV2 and TRBJ2-7, with D perhaps TRBD1 (5 bases). Germline loops: CDR1 SNHLY, CDR2 FYNNEI. The CDR3 runs to 13 residues. Trimming cost V 7 bases and J 5 bases, with 15 bases left between them. The CDR3 nucleotides read TGTGCCAGCACTCTCGTTCCCAGGGACGAGCAGTACTTC. Protein sequence: CASTLVPRDEQYF. Complete variable domain (other parts from reference TRBV2 and TRBJ2-7): EPEVTQTPSHQVTQMGQEVILRCVPISNHLYFYWYRQILGQKVEFLVSFYNNEISEKSEIFDDQFSVERPDGSNFTLKIRSTKLEDSAMYFCASTLVPRDEQYFGPGTRLTVT.

V usage is TRBV6-1 and J usage is TRBJ2-5, with TRBD2 as a possible D gene (6 bases). The germline V and J ends were trimmed by 0 bases and 3 bases, with 26 bases remaining between them. Germline V gene data show CDR1 as MNHNS and CDR2 as SASEGT. The CDR3 totals 20 residues. CDR3 sequence: CASSEAIPGERAAKKETQYF. The CDR3 DNA sequence: TGTGCCAGCAGTGAAGCAATCCCGGGGGAGCGAGCGGCGAAGAAAGAGACCCAGTACTTC.

Notes on this clone: The same CDR3 is also encoded by other DNA sequences in this sample. The genes are TRBV7-3 and TRBJ1-5; 7 nucleotides agree with TRBD1. V dropped 0 bases and J dropped 7; count of bases not matched to a gene: 3. Germline CDR1 reads SGHTA; CDR2 reads FQGTGA. The CDR3 is made up of 14 amino acids. The CDR3, as DNA: TGTGCCAGCAGCTTAACAGGGGGCGGGCAGCCCCAGCATTTT. It is translated as CASSLTGGGQPQHF.

The V gene is TRBV5-1, the J gene TRBJ1-2; 9 nucleotides line up with TRBD1. This CDR3 comprises 17 residues. The V segment lost 4 bases and the J segment 7 bases; nucleotides outside the gene matches: 17. Germline V gives CDR1 SGHRS, CDR2 YFSETQ. CDR3 nucleotide sequence: TGCGCCAGCAGCCTCCAGGTTGGGACAGGGCCATTAGGTGGCTACACCTTC. Translation: CASSLQVGTGPLGGYTF.

The genes are TRBV6-6 and TRBJ2-1; D is perhaps TRBD1 (6 bases). Germline assignment: CDR1 MNHNY and CDR2 SVGAGI (reference sequence). The CDR3 totals 14 residues. Between the trimmed V and J ends, which lost 5 bases and 3 bases, there was a span of 11 bases. This chain's CDR3 is CASSIRGYYNEQFF. The CDR3 DNA reads TGTGCCAGCAGTATCAGGGGATACTACAATGAGCAGTTCTTC.

This chain uses TRBV12-5 with TRBJ1-2; TRBD1 agrees at 8 bases. From germline, CDR1 is LGHNT and CDR2 FRNRAP. This CDR3 has 14 residues. V lost 1 base and J lost 6; bases outside the gene matches: 4. CDR3: CASGLGDRGHGYTF. As DNA, the CDR3 is TGTGCTAGTGGTTTGGGAGACAGGGGACATGGCTACACCTTC.